This T cell receptor beta chain is drawn from a study of CD8 T cells in Susac syndrome (dated by TCRdb to about 2019). Notes on the research overall: The study used repertoire sequencing to test whether antigen drove CD8+ T cell activation and differentiation in Susac syndrome. CD8+ T cell repertoire clonality was compared between 11 to 12 healthy donors, around 14 Susac syndrome patients and some 15 multiple sclerosis patients. What the authors observed across the whole study: The TCR sequencing and HLA analysis was acknowledged to have included a relatively small number of individuals.

Peripheral blood CD8+ and CD4+ T cells from healthy donors, Susac syndrome patients and multiple sclerosis patients were profiled using high-throughput TCR beta sequencing. Treatment-naive patients with stable or active relapsing-remitting disease fulfilling revised McDonald criteria were used as multiple sclerosis controls. CD8+ TEMRA cells were enriched by FACS, while bulk CD8+ and CD4+ T cells were purified by magnetic negative isolation. Blood was drawn into EDTA tubes, processed within 24 hours, and PBMCs were isolated by density gradient centrifugation. PBMCs intended for TCR sequencing were frozen in liquid nitrogen and were later thawed in a 37 degrees C water bath. The sorted or isolated CD4+, CD8+ and CD8+ TEMRA cells reached a purity of at least 90%. A word on this clonotype: Its target antigen remains unknown. Base qualities are not recorded, but no much larger clone differs from it by a single base.

RNA was extracted using the RNeasy kit, and roughly 0.5 to 1 microgram was reverse transcribed with random hexamers. The immunoSEQ multiplex PCR assay, covering 54 Vbeta and 13 Jbeta segments, was used to amplify TCR beta CDR3 regions. Bias from PCR amplification was corrected by using a synthetic template baseline for primer optimization and for computational correction. As for how the authors treated the data: Reads were assigned to V, D and J genes according to IMGT and analyzed in immunoSEQ Analyzer, with only productive sequences retained. Clonality was calculated as one minus the Shannon entropy normalized by log2 of the number of productive unique sequences. For each patient and control, public and private clones were evaluated within the 100 most prevalent clones. Clones were defined as Susac-specific if absent from the healthy and MS cohorts, from under 1,200 published viral clones and from other ImmuneACCESS disease sequences. Starting from the raw public reads, TCRdb applied fastp trimming at Q25, assembled clones with MiXCR and retained in-frame beta chains. CDR3 protein sequences are deduplicated, and each keeps its most common genes and DNA. TCRdb, not the authors, supplied the V and J calls. The sample records a few hundred thousand distinct CDR3 sequences, 80% to 95% of which are singletons. Approximately 0.13% of the sample comes from the top ten.

Relative to germline, V is 3 bases shorter and J is 5 bases shorter, with 7 bases between their ends. For CDR1 and CDR2, the germline V gene lists SNHLY and FYNNEI. The CDR3, from cysteine to phenylalanine, totals 12 residues. Only the CDR3 DNA stays, 36 bases, in frame from base 1. The chain is encoded by TRBV2 joined to TRBJ1-1, with the D gene not clear enough to name. The sequencing input was CD8+ T cells from PBMCs. The clonotype originates from a human donor with multiple sclerosis. The bases are TGTGCCAGCAGTGACAGGAGAACTGAAGCTTTCTTT. It translates as CASSDRRTEAFF.